The T cell receptor beta chain described here comes from a study of blood T cell repertoires in COVID-19. Across the study: The United States, Italy and Spain were the sources of the acute and convalescent COVID-19 samples. Nucleic acid was either cDNA or gDNA, and it came from T cells, B-cell-depleted T cells, or PBMCs.

From germline, CDR1 is MNHEY and CDR2 SVGAGI. This CDR3 is built from 13 residues. Trimming cost V 6 bases and J 7 bases; bases outside gene matches: 7. As processed by the authors: Quantification of nucleated cells was approximated via reference gene primer amplification. Repertoires were generated with immunoSEQ multiplex PCR, while TCRdb's copy carries only in-frame clones and drops some. Clone size and V and J calls were adopted from that table, with D and trimming inferred from the DNA. The table records about 170,000 clones, roughly 80% of them present only once. The rearrangement uses TRBV6-5 and TRBJ2-3; 7 bases align to TRBD2. The sequenced sample was peripheral blood. The TCR originated in a man aged 65 to 85 with active or convalescent COVID-19. CDR3 bases: TGTGCCAGCAGCCCCGTACTAGCGTATACGCAGTATTTT. It encodes CASSPVLAYTQYF.